One T cell receptor (beta chain) is described in this entry. The antigen this receptor binds is unknown. Base quality data are lacking; no much larger clone is found one base away. The immunoSEQ Assay, a bias-controlled multiplex PCR, was used to amplify TCRbeta CDR3 regions from genomic DNA. The authors processed their data as follows. The number of nucleated cells in each sample was estimated by amplification of reference gene primers within the assay. Sequence reads were collapsed and filtered to measure the absolute abundance of every unique TCRbeta CDR3 rearrangement. Productive Simpson clonality was computed per sample as the square root of Simpson's diversity index over productive rearrangements. TCRdb mirrors the immuneACCESS table, restricted to in-frame sequences. Some clones are absent from its copies; in checked studies, under half trace to an unresolved V gene, and the reason for the others is unknown. That table furnishes V, J and clone size, whereas the DNA furnished D and trimming. Recorded for this sample are 260,000 or so clones; approximately 89% of them occurred a single time. Jointly, the top ten make up more than 1% of the sample.

This sample was taken from a study of blood T cell repertoires in COVID-19 (dated by TCRdb to 2020 to 2022). For the study in its entirety: Collaborator samples came from the United States, Italy and Spain and covered acute and convalescent phases of COVID-19. The material from the prospective study consisted of cDNA or gDNA derived from T cells, B-cell-depleted T cells, or PBMCs. A de-identified subject ID, COVID-19 status, age in years and sex were almost always included in the sample metadata. Subjects who had been exposed to COVID-19, were actively infected with it, or had recovered from it provided the deeply sampled blood TCRbeta repertoires that made up the dataset. The samples were drawn from the first 160 participants of the ongoing ImmuneRACE study and from 1,200 or so subjects provided by 6 global collaborators. The repertoires were made available in a free public database intended to serve as a resource for research on the immune response to SARS-CoV-2. Where available, HLA class I and class II types were taken from metadata supplied by the sample provider and were not determined by assay-based typing. The paper as a whole reports these results and caveats: Clinical and demographic metadata were provided uncurated, with the amount varying by source and participant.

V loses 5 bases, J loses 4 bases, and the germline ends lie 11 bases apart. Reading the germline V gene (reference sequence) gives CDR1 LNHDA and CDR2 SQIVND. There are 13 amino acids in the CDR3, from cysteine to phenylalanine inclusive. Of the read, only the CDR3 DNA is kept; its 39 bases are in frame from base 1. In the prospective study, participants were about 18 to 100 years old, resided in 24 geographic areas of the United States, and were enrolled through a virtual design. To assign participants to cohorts, the prospective study relied on clinical history that participants themselves reported in a screening survey and a study questionnaire. Mobile phlebotomists in the prospective study collected whole blood, serum and a nasopharyngeal or oropharyngeal swab from every participant. Prospective study participants could optionally give additional blood draws and questionnaires over an approximately two-month period. Blood samples from the prospective study were shipped frozen or at room temperature prior to DNA extraction.

The receptor was isolated from a woman between 40 and 55 years old with acute COVID-19. The rearrangement combines TRBV19 with TRBJ1-2; a tentative D call is TRBD1 (6 bases match). Input material: PBMCs or T cells enriched from blood (not recorded which). The CDR3 reads as follows: CASSEARGYGYTF. The nucleotide sequence reads as follows: TGTGCCAGTAGTGAGGCCAGGGGCTATGGCTACACCTTC.